The 9 T cell receptor beta chains presented below share a single source sample, sequenced in a study of blood T cell repertoires in COVID-19. Only in-frame clones appear in the TCRdb table, and some are missing; sequencing was by immunoSEQ multiplex PCR. The sample has 280,000 or so clones, 80% to 90% seen once. Material for sequencing was PBMCs or T cells enriched from blood (not recorded which). The receptors derive from a young man who had recovered from COVID-19.

This clone has only a few counts. The rearrangement joins TRBV11-2 to TRBJ1-1; D is ambiguous. CDR1 and CDR2 (germline): SGHAT, FQNNGV. Trimming took off 5 bases at V and 4 bases at J, with 8 bases between the two ends. This CDR3 contains 12 residues. CDR3 sequence: CASSPYLTEAFF. CDR3 DNA sequence: TGTGCCAGCAGCCCCTACCTCACTGAAGCTTTCTTT. The variable domain in full, with the rest retrieved from reference TRBV11-2 and TRBJ1-1, is EAGVAQSPRYKIIEKRQSVAFWCNPISGHATLYWYQQILGQGPKLLIQFQNNGVVDDSQLPKDRFSAERLKGVDSTLKIQPAKLEDSAVYLCASSPYLTEAFFGQGTRLTVV.

The chain joins TRBV19 to TRBJ1-2; TRBD1 agrees at 9 bases. V shed 3 bases and J 8 bases; nucleotides not matched to a gene: 4. CDR3 length equals 13 residues. Germline lookup yields CDR1 LNHDA and CDR2 SQIVND (reference sequence). The CDR3 DNA reads as TGTGCCAGTAGTATCGGGACAGGGAACGGCTACACCTTC. This codes for CASSIGTGNGYTF.

V usage is TRBV9 and J usage is TRBJ1-1, with unresolved D. Germline CDR1 reads SGDLS; CDR2 reads YYNGEE. Trimming left V 0 bases short and J 5 bases short, with 11 bases between. This CDR3 spans 14 amino acids. The CDR3 DNA reads as TGTGCCAGCAGCGTAGATGTGGGCAGGACTGAAGCTTTCTTT. It is translated as CASSVDVGRTEAFF.

The chain combines TRBV5-4 with TRBJ2-3; 7 positions match TRBD2. J lost 2 bases, V lost 0 bases, and 12 bases had no gene match. Germline V gene data show CDR1 as SGHNT and CDR2 as YYREEE (reference sequence). This CDR3 is built from 18 residues. CDR3 residues: CASSLGGAGTTSTDTQYF. The CDR3, as DNA: TGTGCCAGCAGCTTGGGCGGTGCCGGGACTACCTCCACAGATACGCAGTATTTT. The variable domain in full, completed from reference TRBV5-4 and TRBJ2-3, reads ETGVTQSPTHLIKTRGQQVTLRCSSQSGHNTVSWYQQALGQGPQFIFQYYREEENGRGNFPPRFSGLQFPNYSSELNVNALELDDSALYLCASSLGGAGTTSTDTQYFGPGTRLTVL.

The chain joins TRBV4-1 to TRBJ1-5, with D perhaps matching TRBD1 (5 bases). Germline CDR1 and CDR2: MGHRA and YSYEKL. Trimming stripped 2 bases from V and 4 bases from J, with 9 bases between. The length of the CDR3 is 14 residues. CDR3 bases: TGCGCCAGCAGCCAACCGACAGTTAATCAGCCCCAGCATTTT. It specifies CASSQPTVNQPQHF.

The J gene is TRBJ1-1, the V gene TRBV2, with 7 positions matching TRBD1. CDR1 is SNHLY and CDR2 is FYNNEI in the germline V gene. J lost 6 bases, V lost 6 bases, and 7 bases had no gene match. The CDR3 runs 13 residues. CDR3: CASRPGQIPEAFF. CDR3 DNA sequence: TGTGCCAGCAGGCCGGGACAGATCCCTGAAGCTTTCTTT. Using reference TRBV2 and TRBJ1-1 for the parts outside the CDR3, the full variable domain is EPEVTQTPSHQVTQMGQEVILRCVPISNHLYFYWYRQILGQKVEFLVSFYNNEISEKSEIFDDQFSVERPDGSNFTLKIRSTKLEDSAMYFCASRPGQIPEAFFGQGTRLTVV.

V usage is TRBV4-1 and J usage is TRBJ2-1, with TRBD1 identical over 9 bases. Germline CDR1 is MGHRA and CDR2 is YSYEKL. J lost 8 bases, V lost 5 bases, and 10 bases had no gene match. CDR3 size: 15 residues. The CDR3 DNA follows: TGCGCCAGCAGCAGGGCGGGACAGGGCATTCATGAGCAGTTCTTC. As protein: CASSRAGQGIHEQFF.

This clone was found once. The chain has TRBV5-5 and TRBJ1-1, with 7 bases that match TRBD1. J was trimmed by 2 bases and V by 4 bases; bases with no gene match: 5. CDR1 SGHKS and CDR2 YYEKEE come from the germline V gene (reference sequence). There are 14 residues in the CDR3. Here the CDR3 reads CASSRDSTNTEAFF. The CDR3 DNA reads as TGTGCCAGCAGCCGGGACAGCACCAACACTGAAGCTTTCTTT.

This sequence joins TRBV5-1 and TRBJ2-2; D call uncertain. V dropped 2 bases and J dropped 6 bases, with 5 bases sitting between them. CDR3 length equals 12 residues. Germline V gene data show CDR1 as SGHRS and CDR2 as YFSETQ. The CDR3 is CASSFSPGELFF. The CDR3 DNA is TGCGCCAGCAGCTTCTCCCCCGGGGAGCTGTTTTTT.